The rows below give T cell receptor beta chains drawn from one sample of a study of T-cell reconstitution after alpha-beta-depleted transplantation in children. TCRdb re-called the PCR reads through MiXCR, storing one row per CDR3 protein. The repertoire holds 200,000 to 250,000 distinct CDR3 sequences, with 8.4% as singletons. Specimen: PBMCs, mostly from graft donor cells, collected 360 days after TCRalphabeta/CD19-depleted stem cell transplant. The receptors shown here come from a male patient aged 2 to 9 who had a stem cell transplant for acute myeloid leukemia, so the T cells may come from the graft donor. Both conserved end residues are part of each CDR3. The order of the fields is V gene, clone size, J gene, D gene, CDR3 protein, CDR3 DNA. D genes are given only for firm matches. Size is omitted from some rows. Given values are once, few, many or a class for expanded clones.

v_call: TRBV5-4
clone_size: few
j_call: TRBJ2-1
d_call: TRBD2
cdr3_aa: CASSPSSGRAYEQFF
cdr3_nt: TGTGCCAGCAGCCCATCTAGCGGGAGGGCCTATGAGCAGTTCTTC

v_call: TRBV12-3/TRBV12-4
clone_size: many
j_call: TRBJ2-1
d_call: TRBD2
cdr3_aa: CASSLPRTSGSLGEQFF
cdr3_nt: TGTGCCAGCAGTTTACCCCGGACTAGCGGGAGTTTGGGTGAGCAGTTCTTC

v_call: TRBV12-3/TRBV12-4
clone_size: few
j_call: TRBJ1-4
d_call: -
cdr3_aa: CASSFSGLDEKLFF
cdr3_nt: TGTGCCAGCAGTTTTTCGGGGCTGGATGAAAAACTGTTTTTT

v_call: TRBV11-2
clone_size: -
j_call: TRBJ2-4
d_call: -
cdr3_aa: CASSIRTRGNIQYF
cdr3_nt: TGTGCCAGCAGCATAAGGACACGGGGAAACATTCAGTACTTC

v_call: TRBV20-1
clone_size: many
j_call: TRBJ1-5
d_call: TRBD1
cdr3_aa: CSALKGQPEMPQHF
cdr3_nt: TGCAGTGCCCTGAAGGGACAGCCCGAAATGCCCCAGCATTTT

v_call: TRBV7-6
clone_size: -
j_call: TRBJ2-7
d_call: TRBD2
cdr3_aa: CASSLASGRGYEQYF
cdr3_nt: TGTGCCAGCAGCTTAGCTAGCGGGAGGGGGTACGAGCAGTACTTC

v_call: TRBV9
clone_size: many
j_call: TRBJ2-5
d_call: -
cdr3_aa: CASSVVGGFQETQYF
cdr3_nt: TGTGCCAGCAGCGTAGTTGGTGGGTTCCAAGAGACCCAGTACTTC

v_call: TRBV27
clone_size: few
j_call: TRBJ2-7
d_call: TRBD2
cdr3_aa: CASSLDAGGLHLEQYF
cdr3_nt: TGTGCCAGCAGTTTAGATGCGGGAGGGCTCCACCTCGAGCAGTACTTC

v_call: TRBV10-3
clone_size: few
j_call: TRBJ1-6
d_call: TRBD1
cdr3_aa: CAISESIAGGGYSPLHF
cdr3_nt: TGTGCCATCAGTGAGTCGATTGCAGGGGGCGGATATTCACCCCTCCACTTT

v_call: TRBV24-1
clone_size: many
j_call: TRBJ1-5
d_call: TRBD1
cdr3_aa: CATSDGQGRTQHF
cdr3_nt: TGTGCCACCAGTGACGGACAGGGACGGACCCAGCATTTT

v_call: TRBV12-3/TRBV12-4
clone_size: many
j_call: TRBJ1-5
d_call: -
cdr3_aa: CASSPQWGSQPQHF
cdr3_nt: TGTGCCAGCAGCCCCCAATGGGGCAGTCAGCCCCAGCATTTT

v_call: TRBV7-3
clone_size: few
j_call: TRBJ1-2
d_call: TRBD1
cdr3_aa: CASSLTWDSQRYTF
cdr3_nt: TGTGCCAGCAGCTTAACGTGGGACAGCCAGCGCTACACCTTC

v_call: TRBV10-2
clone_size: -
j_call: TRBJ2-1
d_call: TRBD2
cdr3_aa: CASRPGGYNEQFF
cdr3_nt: TGCGCCAGCAGACCGGGGGGGTACAATGAGCAGTTCTTC

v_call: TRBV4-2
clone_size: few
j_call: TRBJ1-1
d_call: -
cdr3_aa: CASSQDRGRSPEAFF
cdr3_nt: TGTGCCAGCAGCCAAGATAGGGGACGGAGCCCTGAAGCTTTCTTT

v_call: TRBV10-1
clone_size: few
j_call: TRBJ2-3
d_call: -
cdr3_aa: CASSESSLESTDTQYF
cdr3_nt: TGCGCCAGCAGTGAGTCATCACTGGAGAGCACAGATACGCAGTATTTT

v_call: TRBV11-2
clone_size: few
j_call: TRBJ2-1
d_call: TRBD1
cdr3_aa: CASSSDRGYNEQFF
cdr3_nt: TGTGCCAGCAGCTCGGACAGGGGTTACAATGAGCAGTTCTTC

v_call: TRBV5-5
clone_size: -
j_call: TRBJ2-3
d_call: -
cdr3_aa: CASSSGLDTDTQYF
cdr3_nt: TGTGCCAGCAGTTCGGGACTCGACACAGATACGCAGTATTTT

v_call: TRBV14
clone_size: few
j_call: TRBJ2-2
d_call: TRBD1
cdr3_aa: CASSQDREAGELFF
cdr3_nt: TGTGCCAGCAGCCAGGACAGGGAGGCCGGGGAGCTGTTTTTT

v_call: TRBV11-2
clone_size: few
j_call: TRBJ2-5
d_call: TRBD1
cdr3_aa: CASSSRTGGPETQYF
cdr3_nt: TGTGCCAGCAGCTCCAGAACAGGGGGCCCAGAGACCCAGTACTTC

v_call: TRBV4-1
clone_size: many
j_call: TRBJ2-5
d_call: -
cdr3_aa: CASSQEVWETQYF
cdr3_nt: TGCGCCAGCAGCCAAGAAGTTTGGGAGACCCAGTACTTC

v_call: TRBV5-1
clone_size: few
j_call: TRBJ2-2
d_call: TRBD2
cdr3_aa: CASSLVVSPAGGNTGELFF
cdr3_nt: TGCGCCAGCAGCTTGGTGGTTAGTCCAGCGGGGGGAAACACCGGGGAGCTGTTTTTT

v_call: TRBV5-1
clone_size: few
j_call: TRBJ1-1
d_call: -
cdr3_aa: CASSRGTNTEAFF
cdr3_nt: TGCGCCAGCAGCCGGGGGACGAACACTGAAGCTTTCTTT

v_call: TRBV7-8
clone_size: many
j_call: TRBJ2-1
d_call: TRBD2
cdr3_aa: CASSLTTSGRALNEQFF
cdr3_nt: TGTGCCAGCAGCTTAACAACTAGCGGGAGGGCCTTGAATGAGCAGTTCTTC

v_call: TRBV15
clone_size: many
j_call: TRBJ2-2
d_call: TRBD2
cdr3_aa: CATSRDYGLAGGPNTGELFF
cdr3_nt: TGTGCCACCAGCAGAGATTATGGCCTAGCGGGGGGACCTAACACCGGGGAGCTGTTTTTT

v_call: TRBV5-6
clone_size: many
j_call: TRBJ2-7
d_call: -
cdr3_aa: CASSRGWEQYF
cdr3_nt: TGTGCCAGCAGCCGGGGGTGGGAGCAGTACTTC

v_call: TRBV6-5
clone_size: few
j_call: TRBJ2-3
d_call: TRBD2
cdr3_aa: CASSPGTSGFSSTDTQYF
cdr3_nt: TGTGCCAGCAGCCCCGGGACTAGCGGTTTCTCTAGCACAGATACGCAGTATTTT

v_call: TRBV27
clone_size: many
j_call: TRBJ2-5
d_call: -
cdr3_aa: CASSSNQETQYF
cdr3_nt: TGTGCCAGCAGTTCTAACCAAGAGACCCAGTACTTC

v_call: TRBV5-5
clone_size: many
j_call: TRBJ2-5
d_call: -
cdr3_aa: CASRYEEIQYF
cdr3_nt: TGTGCCAGCAGATACGAAGAGATCCAGTACTTC

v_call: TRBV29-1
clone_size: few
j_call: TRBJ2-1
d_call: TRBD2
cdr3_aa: CSVAGGPNEQFF
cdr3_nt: TGCAGCGTCGCGGGAGGGCCGAATGAGCAGTTCTTC

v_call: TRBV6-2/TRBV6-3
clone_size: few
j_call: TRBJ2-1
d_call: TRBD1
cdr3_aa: CASSQTGGSYNEQFF
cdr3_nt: TGTGCCAGCAGCCAGACAGGGGGTTCCTACAATGAGCAGTTCTTC

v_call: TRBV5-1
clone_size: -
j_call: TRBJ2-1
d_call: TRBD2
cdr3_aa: CASSRGLAGESSYNEQFF
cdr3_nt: TGCGCCAGCAGCAGGGGACTAGCGGGAGAGAGCTCCTACAATGAGCAGTTCTTC

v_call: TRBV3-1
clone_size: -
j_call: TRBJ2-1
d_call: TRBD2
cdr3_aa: CASSRSGGVLEQFF
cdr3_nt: TGTGCCAGCAGCCGTAGCGGGGGGGTTTTGGAGCAGTTCTTC

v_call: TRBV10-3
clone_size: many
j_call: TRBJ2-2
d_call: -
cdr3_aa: CAIRDPGALNTGELFF
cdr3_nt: TGTGCCATCAGGGACCCCGGGGCCTTGAACACCGGGGAGCTGTTTTTT

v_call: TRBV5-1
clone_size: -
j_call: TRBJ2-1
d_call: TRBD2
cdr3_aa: CASSLNSGIEQFF
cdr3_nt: TGCGCCAGCAGCTTGAATAGCGGGATTGAGCAGTTCTTC

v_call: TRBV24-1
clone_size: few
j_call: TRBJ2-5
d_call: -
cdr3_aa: CATSDPRGAEAETQYF
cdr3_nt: TGTGCCACCAGTGACCCTCGGGGGGCGGAAGCGGAGACCCAGTACTTC

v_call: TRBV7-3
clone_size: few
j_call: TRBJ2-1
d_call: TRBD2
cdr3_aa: CASSPTSGSASYNEQFF
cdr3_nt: TGTGCCAGCAGCCCGACTAGCGGGAGTGCTTCCTACAATGAGCAGTTCTTC

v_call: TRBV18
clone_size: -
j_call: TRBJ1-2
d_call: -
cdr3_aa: CASSPPDSYGYTF
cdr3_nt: TGTGCCAGCTCACCACCGGACAGCTATGGCTACACCTTC

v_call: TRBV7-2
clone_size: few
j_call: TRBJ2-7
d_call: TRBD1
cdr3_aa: CASSVAEGAYEQYF
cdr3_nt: TGTGCCAGCAGCGTTGCCGAGGGGGCGTACGAGCAGTACTTC

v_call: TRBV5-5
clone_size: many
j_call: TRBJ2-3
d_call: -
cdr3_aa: CASSAGLSTDTQYF
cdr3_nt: TGTGCCAGCAGCGCGGGACTTTCCACAGATACGCAGTATTTT

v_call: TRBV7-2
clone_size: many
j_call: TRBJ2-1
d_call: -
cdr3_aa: CASSLGLIYNEQFF
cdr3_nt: TGTGCCAGCAGCTTAGGACTGATCTACAATGAGCAGTTCTTC

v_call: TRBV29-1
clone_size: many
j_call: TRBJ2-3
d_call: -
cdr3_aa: CTFSQADTQYF
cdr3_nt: TGCACCTTTAGCCAAGCAGATACGCAGTATTTT

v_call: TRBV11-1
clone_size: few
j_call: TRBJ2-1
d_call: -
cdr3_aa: CASSITRAEQFF
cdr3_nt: TGTGCCAGCAGCATCACTAGGGCTGAGCAGTTCTTC

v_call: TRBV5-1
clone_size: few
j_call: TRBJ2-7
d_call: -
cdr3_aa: CASSPKQGRGLYEQYF
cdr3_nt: TGCGCCAGCAGCCCGAAACAGGGAAGGGGTCTCTACGAGCAGTACTTC